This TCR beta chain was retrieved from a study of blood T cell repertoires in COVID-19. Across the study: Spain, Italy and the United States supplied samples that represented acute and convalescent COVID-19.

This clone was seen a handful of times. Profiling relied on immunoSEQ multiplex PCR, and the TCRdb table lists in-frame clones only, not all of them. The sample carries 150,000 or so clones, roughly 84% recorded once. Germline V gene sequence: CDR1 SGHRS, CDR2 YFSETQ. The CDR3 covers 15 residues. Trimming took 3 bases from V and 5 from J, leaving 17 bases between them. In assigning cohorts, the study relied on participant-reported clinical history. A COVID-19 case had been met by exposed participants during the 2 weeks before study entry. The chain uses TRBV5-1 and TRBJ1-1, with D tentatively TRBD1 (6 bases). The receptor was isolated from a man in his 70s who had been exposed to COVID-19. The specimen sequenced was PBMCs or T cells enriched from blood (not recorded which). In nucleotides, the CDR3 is TGCGCCAGCAGCTCGGACAGTCTTCAGGGGACTGAAGCTTTCTTT. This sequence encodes CASSSDSLQGTEAFF.